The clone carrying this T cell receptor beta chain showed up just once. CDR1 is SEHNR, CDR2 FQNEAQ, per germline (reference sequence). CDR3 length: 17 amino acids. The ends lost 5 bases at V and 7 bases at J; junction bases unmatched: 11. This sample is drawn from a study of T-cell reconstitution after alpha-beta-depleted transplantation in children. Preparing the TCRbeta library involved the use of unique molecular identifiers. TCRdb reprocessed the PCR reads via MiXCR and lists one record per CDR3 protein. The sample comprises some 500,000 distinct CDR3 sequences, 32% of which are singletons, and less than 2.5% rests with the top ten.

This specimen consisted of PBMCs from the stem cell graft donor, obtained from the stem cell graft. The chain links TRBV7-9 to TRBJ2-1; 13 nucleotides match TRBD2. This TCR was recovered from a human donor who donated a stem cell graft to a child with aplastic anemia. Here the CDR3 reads CASSLFSGTSGTNEQFF. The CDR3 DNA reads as TGTGCCAGCAGCCTCTTTTCCGGGACTAGCGGGACGAATGAGCAGTTCTTC.